This T cell receptor (beta chain) stems from a study of CD8 T cells in ankylosing spondylitis. The germline gives CDR1 SNHLY, CDR2 FYNNEI. V dropped 6 bases and J dropped 0 bases, with 11 bases sitting between them. The CDR3 consists of 15 residues. Findings and caveats of the study: Ankylosing spondylitis blood seemed to carry a telltale TCR beta motif made of about 8 highly homologous variants. Disease-linked clones reportedly showed significant enrichment in matched ankylosing spondylitis synovial fluid. CD8+ cells made up the disease-linked clones, which were relatively rare in peripheral blood. In reactive arthritis synovial fluid and blood, some motif variants had been reported before.

5'-RACE, quantitative and with molecular barcodes, yielded the TCR beta libraries. TCRdb re-called the 5' RACE reads through MiXCR, storing one row per CDR3 protein. The sample lists around 480,000 distinct CDR3 sequences; about a sixth were seen once. This clonotype was recorded a few times. What it recognizes is unknown. The material sequenced was blood, either unsorted or a sorted T cell fraction (not recorded which). This clonotype was obtained from a male donor with ankylosing spondylitis. The chain is built from TRBV2 and TRBJ2-2, with D possibly TRBD1 on 5 matching bases. The CDR3 nucleotides read TGTGCCAGCAGCGCCAGGGCCGCGAACACCGGGGAGCTGTTTTTT. Its protein is CASSARAANTGELFF.